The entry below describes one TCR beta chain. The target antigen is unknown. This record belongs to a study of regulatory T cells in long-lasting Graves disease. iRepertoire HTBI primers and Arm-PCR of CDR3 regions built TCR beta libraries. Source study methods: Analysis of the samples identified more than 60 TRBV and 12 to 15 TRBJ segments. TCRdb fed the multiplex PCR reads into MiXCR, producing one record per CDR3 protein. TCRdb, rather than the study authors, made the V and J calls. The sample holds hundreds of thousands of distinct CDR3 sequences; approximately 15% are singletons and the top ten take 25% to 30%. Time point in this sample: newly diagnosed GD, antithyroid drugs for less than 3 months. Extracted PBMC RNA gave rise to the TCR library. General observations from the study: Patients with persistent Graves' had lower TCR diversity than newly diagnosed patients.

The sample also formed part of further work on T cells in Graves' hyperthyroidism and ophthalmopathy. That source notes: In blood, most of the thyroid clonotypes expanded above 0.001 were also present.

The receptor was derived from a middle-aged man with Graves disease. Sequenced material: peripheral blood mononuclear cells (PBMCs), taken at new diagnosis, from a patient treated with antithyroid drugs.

The CDR3 DNA reads as TGTGCCACCAGCAGCGACCTAGCGGGCGGAAACCAAGAGACCCAGTACTTC. It encodes CATSSDLAGGNQETQYF. The rearrangement links TRBV15 to TRBJ2-5; TRBD2 matches at 8 bases. The ends lost 3 bases at V and 0 bases at J; junction bases unmatched: 9. This CDR3 is 17 amino acids long. The germline gives CDR1 LNHNV, CDR2 YYDKDF (reference sequence). The variable domain in full, with the rest retrieved from reference TRBV15 and TRBJ2-5, is DAMVIQNPRYQVTQFGKPVTLSCSQTLNHNVMYWYQQKSSQAPKLLFHYYDKDFNNEADTPDNFQSRRPNTSFCFLDIRSPGLGDTAMYLCATSSDLAGGNQETQYFGPGTRLLVL.